Sequencing of this T cell receptor beta chain was carried out in a study of blood T cells in healthy people across ages. This clonotype came up a few times. Primers used in a second PCR of about 6 to 11 cycles were a sample-barcoded 5' primer and a J-beta primer mix. TCRdb re-derived calls from the 5' RACE reads in MiXCR, one entry per CDR3 protein. This sample yields 800,000 or so distinct CDR3 sequences, of which roughly 25% are seen a single time; more than 3% belongs to the top ten. These data were likewise used in another study, on T cells of mothers and their children.

What was sequenced was blood. The sequence came from a boy aged 5 to 17 in good health.

CDR3 region: CSVVGVAGEIDEQFF. Here the CDR3 DNA reads TGCAGCGTTGTGGGGGTAGCGGGAGAGATCGATGAGCAGTTCTTC. The chain combines TRBV29-1 with TRBJ2-5, with 9 bases matching TRBD2. The J call is in doubt because the DNA end fits TRBJ2-1 better. Germline V gene lookup returns CDR1 SQVTM and CDR2 ANQGSEA. This CDR3 is built from 15 residues.